The 17 T cell receptor beta chains presented below share a single source sample, sequenced in a study of PD-L1 blockade in urothelial cancer. Time point in this sample: pretreatment peripheral blood. Using immunoSEQ multiplex PCR, the repertoire was profiled, and TCRdb retains in-frame clones only, with some absent. Among tens of thousands of clones listed, 75% to 85% were seen once. Specimen: PBMCs, collected around atezolizumab (anti-PD-L1) treatment. The receptors shown here come from a man between 60 and 75 years old with urothelial cancer.

The V call is TRBV19, the J call TRBJ2-3; 8 nucleotides align to TRBD1. Germline CDR1 LNHDA, CDR2 SQIVND (reference sequence). The trim removed 5 bases at V and 1 base at J, leaving 2 bases unmatched. The CDR3 is made up of 14 amino acids. The CDR3 is CASSSTGGTDTQYF. CDR3 sequence (DNA): TGTGCCAGTAGTTCGACAGGGGGCACAGATACGCAGTATTTT.

The chain recombines TRBV6-1 with TRBJ2-3, with D maybe TRBD2 (5 bases). The CDR3 runs to 14 residues. In germline, CDR1 is MNHNS, CDR2 SASEGT. V lost 6 bases, J lost 4 bases, and 14 bases lay in between. The CDR3: CASRVRAASDTQYF. Written as DNA, the CDR3 is TGTGCCAGCAGGGTGCGAGCGGCTTCAGATACGCAGTATTTT.

The rearrangement links TRBV2 to TRBJ2-1; tentatively, D is TRBD1 (5 bases). Trimming removed 6 bases at V and 3 bases at J, with 9 bases between. The V gene's germline CDR1 is SNHLY and CDR2 FYNNEI. CDR3 length: 13 amino acids. Here the CDR3 reads CASRRDSYNEQFF. The CDR3 coding sequence is TGTGCCAGCAGGAGAGACAGCTACAATGAGCAGTTCTTC.

V and J are TRBV10-3 and TRBJ1-2; D possibly corresponds to TRBD1 (5 bases). CDR3 length: 13 amino acids. Germline values: CDR1 ENHRY, CDR2 SYGVKD. The V end was cut by 5 bases, the J end by 2 bases, with 9 bases between. The CDR3: CAISTRTNYGYTF. In nucleotides, the CDR3 is TGTGCCATCAGTACCAGGACAAACTATGGCTACACCTTC.

This clone was detected once. The V gene is TRBV6-5, the J gene TRBJ1-2; perhaps TRBD1 as D (5 bases). The V end was cut by 0 bases, the J end by 5 bases, with 10 bases between. The CDR3 has 14 residues. Germline CDR1 is MNHEY and CDR2 is SVGAGI. The CDR3 nucleotides read TGTGCCAGCAGTTACTCAGGGGAATGGTATGGCTACACCTTC. It encodes CASSYSGEWYGYTF.

This clone has just a few counts. The chain combines TRBV5-8 with TRBJ1-1; a weak D match, TRBD1 (6 bases). V shed 2 bases and J shed 4 bases, with 12 bases lying between them. The CDR3 has 14 amino acids. Per the germline V gene, CDR1 is SGHTS and CDR2 is YDEGEE. The DNA for the CDR3 is TGTGCCAGCAGCTTTAGGTCCAGGGGCACTGAAGCTTTCTTT. Protein product: CASSFRSRGTEAFF.

The rearrangement uses TRBV7-2 and TRBJ2-7; weak D call: TRBD1 (6 bases). The CDR3 is 13 amino acids. Deletions cut 6 bases from V and 6 bases from J, with 15 bases between. Germline V gene data show CDR1 as SGHTA and CDR2 as FQGNSA. This CDR3 reads CASSYSIRGEQYF. CDR3 DNA: TGTGCCAGCAGTTACAGTATCAGGGGCGAGCAGTACTTC.

The chain joins TRBV2 to TRBJ2-7; D may be TRBD1 (8 bases). Germline loops: CDR1 SNHLY, CDR2 FYNNEI. V dropped 3 bases and J dropped 6 bases, with 18 bases sitting between them. The CDR3 totals 15 residues. CDR3 coding DNA: TGTGCCAGCAGTGATGTGGCAGGGGGCGGGAGCGAGCAGTACTTC. Protein sequence: CASSDVAGGGSEQYF. Full variable domain (remainder filled in from reference TRBV2 and TRBJ2-7): EPEVTQTPSHQVTQMGQEVILRCVPISNHLYFYWYRQILGQKVEFLVSFYNNEISEKSEIFDDQFSVERPDGSNFTLKIRSTKLEDSAMYFCASSDVAGGGSEQYFGPGTRLTVT.

The V gene is TRBV2, the J gene TRBJ1-1, with TRBD1 as a possible D gene (6 bases). V shed 7 bases and J shed 4 bases, with 16 bases lying between them. The germline CDR1 and CDR2 sequences are SNHLY and FYNNEI. The CDR3 is 14 amino acids. CDR3 nucleotide sequence: TGTGCCAGCAACCTACAGGGTACCCGCACTGAAGCTTTCTTT. Protein product: CASNLQGTRTEAFF.

The V gene is TRBV6-5, the J gene TRBJ1-1; D uncertain. The V end lost 0 bases, the J end lost 11 bases, and 13 bases lay between the germline ends. The CDR3 extends over 13 amino acids. Per germline, CDR1 MNHEY and CDR2 SVGAGI. CDR3 protein: CASSYSEAANAFF. CDR3 sequence (DNA): TGTGCCAGCAGTTACTCGGAGGCCGCGAATGCTTTCTTT.

This sequence joins TRBV5-4 and TRBJ2-4; D remains ambiguous. The V end lost 0 bases, the J end lost 3 bases, and 7 bases lay between the germline ends. This CDR3 is 14 amino acids long. CDR1 is SGHNT and CDR2 is YYREEE in the germline V gene (reference sequence). CDR3 residues: CASSLGSSKNIQYF. The CDR3 bases are TGTGCCAGCAGCTTGGGGTCCAGCAAAAACATTCAGTACTTC.

This chain uses TRBV6-6 with TRBJ2-3; D gene uncertain. Deletions cut 4 bases from V and 2 bases from J, with 13 bases between. The germline gives CDR1 MNHNY, CDR2 SVGAGI (reference sequence). The CDR3 consists of 15 residues. The CDR3 is CASSSPQEVTDTQYF. The CDR3 coding sequence is TGTGCCAGCAGTTCCCCCCAGGAAGTCACAGATACGCAGTATTTT.

V and J are TRBV25-1 and TRBJ2-1, with a tentative D call TRBD2 (7 bases). V was pared by 5 bases and J by 7 bases, with 15 bases between. The germline gives CDR1 MGHDK, CDR2 SYGVNS. The CDR3 length is 14 residues. This CDR3 is CASSRGGYGNEQFF. The CDR3 coding sequence is TGTGCCAGCAGTAGGGGGGGCTATGGAAATGAGCAGTTCTTC.

The CDR3 DNA sequence: TGCGCCAGCAGCTTGTTCCCAGGGGGCAATCAGCCCCAGCATTTT. Its protein is CASSLFPGGNQPQHF. The V and J genes are TRBV5-1 and TRBJ1-5, with D possibly being TRBD1 (6 bases). The CDR3 totals 15 residues. Germline assignment: CDR1 SGHRS and CDR2 YFSETQ. The germline V and J ends were trimmed by 1 base and 2 bases, with 10 bases remaining between them.

This clone showed up just a few times. This chain joins TRBV13 and TRBJ1-2; a weak D match, TRBD1 (5 bases). V was trimmed by 8 bases and J by 3 bases, leaving 16 bases between them. The germline V gene encodes CDR1 PRHDT and CDR2 FYEKMQ (reference sequence). The CDR3 consists of 14 residues. The CDR3: CASGFARGDYGYTF. CDR3 sequence (DNA): TGTGCCAGCGGGTTCGCTAGGGGCGACTATGGCTACACCTTC.

The CDR3 region is CSASWNTEAFF. CDR3 nucleotides: TGCAGTGCTAGCTGGAACACTGAAGCTTTCTTT. This chain uses TRBV20-1 with TRBJ1-1, with D uncertain. The CDR3 totals 11 residues. CDR1 DFQATT and CDR2 SNEGSKA come from the germline V gene (reference sequence). The ends were cut back, 3 bases at V and 1 base at J, with 3 bases in the middle.

The J gene is TRBJ1-1, the V gene TRBV6-5; D unclear. The CDR3 is 14 residues long. The V and J ends lost 5 bases and 1 base respectively, with 11 bases between them. The germline V gene has CDR1 MNHEY and CDR2 SVGAGI. The CDR3 loop is CASSTRIRNTEAFF. CDR3 coding DNA: TGTGCCAGCAGTACCCGAATTAGGAACACTGAAGCTTTCTTT.